This TCR beta chain stems from a study of CD8 T cells in ankylosing spondylitis. Whole-study findings and limits: With a CD8+ phenotype, disease-linked clones were relatively rare in peripheral blood. Earlier work had already found some motif variants in reactive arthritis synovial fluid and blood. A TCR beta motif of roughly eight highly homologous variants appeared characteristic of ankylosing spondylitis blood. Reportedly, significant enrichment of disease-linked clones occurred in matched ankylosing spondylitis synovial fluid.

This clonotype was seen at least ten times. What it binds is not known. Libraries for TCR beta were made by quantitative 5'-RACE with molecular barcodes. One entry per CDR3 protein, called by TCRdb with MiXCR from the 5' RACE reads. The sample shows about 390,000 distinct CDR3 sequences, about 22% of them seen only once. This sequence was found in a male donor with ankylosing spondylitis. Source material: blood, either unsorted or a sorted T cell fraction (not recorded which).

The CDR3 sequence is CSVERRGRGGSGNEQYF. The CDR3 DNA is TGCAGCGTTGAAAGAAGGGGGCGCGGGGGTTCGGGAAACGAGCAGTACTTC. V and J are TRBV29-1 and TRBJ2-7; either TRBD1 or TRBD2 may supply D (7 bases each). The CDR3 has 17 residues. Deletions cut 2 bases from V and 5 bases from J, with 25 bases between. The V gene's germline CDR1 is SQVTM and CDR2 ANQGSEA.